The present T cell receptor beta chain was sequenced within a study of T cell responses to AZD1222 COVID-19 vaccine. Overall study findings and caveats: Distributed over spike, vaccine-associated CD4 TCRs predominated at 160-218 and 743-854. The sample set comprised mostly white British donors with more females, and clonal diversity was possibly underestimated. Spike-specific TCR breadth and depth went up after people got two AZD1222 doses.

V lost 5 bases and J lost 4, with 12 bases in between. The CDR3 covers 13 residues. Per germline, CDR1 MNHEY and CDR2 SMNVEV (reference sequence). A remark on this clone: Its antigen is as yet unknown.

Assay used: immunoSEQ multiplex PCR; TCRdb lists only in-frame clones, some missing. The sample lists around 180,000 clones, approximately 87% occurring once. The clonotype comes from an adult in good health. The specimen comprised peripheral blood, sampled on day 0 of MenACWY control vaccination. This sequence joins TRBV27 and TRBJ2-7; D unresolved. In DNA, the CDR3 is TGTGCCAGCAGTCCGACTGGAGTATACGAGCAGTACTTC. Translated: CASSPTGVYEQYF.